Below are 8 T cell receptor beta chains sequenced from a single sample in a study of blood T cell repertoires in COVID-19. Only in-frame clones appear in the TCRdb table, and some are missing; sequencing was by immunoSEQ multiplex PCR. The table includes roughly 280,000 clones, about 86% detected once. Sequencing was performed on peripheral blood. These receptors were collected from a young man with active or convalescent COVID-19.

The chain couples TRBV4-3 to TRBJ2-1, with D tentatively TRBD1 (5 bases). Trimming left V 3 bases short and J 6 bases short, with 9 bases between. Germline values: CDR1 LGHNA, CDR2 YSLEER. The CDR3 is made up of 13 amino acids. The CDR3 DNA follows: TGCGCCAGCAGCCATATTACAGGCAATGAGCAGTTCTTC. This codes for CASSHITGNEQFF.

The chain recombines TRBV6-2 or TRBV6-3 with TRBJ1-2; a weak D match, TRBD1 (6 bases). Germline V gene data show CDR1 as MNHEY and CDR2 as SVGEGT. The CDR3 totals 13 residues. The V gene lost 5 bases and the J gene lost 6 bases, with 13 bases spanning the gap. The CDR3 DNA sequence: TGTGCCAGCAGTGACGACACAGGGAATGGCTACACCTTC. Its translation is CASSDDTGNGYTF.

V gene TRBV4-1 combines with J gene TRBJ2-7; 9 bases agree with TRBD1. The CDR3 totals 15 residues. The junction had 7 bases not matched to a gene; V was cut back by 1 base and J by 6 bases. Per the germline V gene, CDR1 is MGHRA and CDR2 is YSYEKL. The chain's CDR3 is CASSQGDRAVLEQYF. The DNA of the CDR3 is TGCGCCAGCAGCCAAGGGGACAGGGCAGTACTCGAGCAGTACTTC.

The rearrangement links TRBV6-5 to TRBJ1-4; 8 positions agree with TRBD1. Looked up from germline, CDR1 is MNHEY and CDR2 is SVGAGI. V dropped 7 bases and J dropped 6; count of bases not matched to a gene: 7. This CDR3 contains 14 residues. The CDR3 protein is CASTRTGRYEKLFF. CDR3 coding DNA: TGTGCCAGCACTAGGACAGGGAGGTATGAAAAACTGTTTTTT.

The chain recombines TRBV4-1 with TRBJ2-1, with 7 nucleotides matching TRBD2. V gave up 4 bases and J gave up 0 bases; unmatched junction bases: 3. The CDR3 totals 15 residues. Germline V gives CDR1 MGHRA, CDR2 YSYEKL. The CDR3 loop is CASSPGGSSYNEQFF. CDR3 coding DNA: TGCGCCAGCAGCCCGGGGGGAAGCTCCTACAATGAGCAGTTCTTC.

This clone came up once. This chain joins TRBV11-2 and TRBJ2-5; D gene ambiguous. CDR1 and CDR2 (germline): SGHAT, FQNNGV. The CDR3 spans 13 residues. The germline V and J ends were trimmed by 2 bases and 0 bases, with 4 bases remaining between them. In DNA, the CDR3 is TGTGCCAGCAGCTTACAAAACCAAGAGACCCAGTACTTC. Translation: CASSLQNQETQYF.

The chain is built from TRBV12-3 or TRBV12-4 and TRBJ1-5, with a weak D call TRBD1 (6 bases). Trimming took off 8 bases at V and 3 bases at J, with 11 bases between the two ends. The CDR3 loop spans 13 amino acids. In nucleotides, the CDR3 is TGTGCCAGCGGGGGGGCATACAATCAGCCCCAGCATTTT. Encoded protein: CASGGAYNQPQHF.

V and J are TRBV5-5 and TRBJ1-3, with 8 bases matching TRBD1. The CDR3 is made up of 16 amino acids. Germline V gene sequence: CDR1 SGHKS, CDR2 YYEKEE (reference sequence). V was pared by 0 bases and J by 2 bases, with 4 bases of the junction left unmatched. CDR3 sequence reads: CASSLATGGAGNTIYF. CDR3 DNA: TGTGCCAGCAGCTTGGCAACAGGGGGAGCTGGAAACACCATATATTTT.